This paragraph reports one TCR beta chain. CDR1 LGHNA and CDR2 YNFKEQ come from the germline V gene. Germline trimming cut 4 bases from V and 4 bases from J; bases unmatched to any gene: 7. The CDR3 is 15 amino acids. Reverse transcription of extracted RNA yielded cDNA, which provided the sequencing template. The table came from immunoSEQ multiplex PCR; TCRdb's copy has only in-frame clones and leaves some out. The table records 90,000 to 100,000 clones, roughly two fifths of them present only once. This entry comes from a study of CD8+ T cells in alopecia areata. Background on the study: Treated patients received oral tofacitinib, 5 to 10 mg twice daily.

Obtained from alopecia areata patients were lesional scalp punch biopsies along with peripheral blood. Separation by sorting yielded CD4+ and CD8+ T cells from PBMCs. What was sequenced was CD4+ T cells sorted from blood. The chain recombines TRBV4-2 with TRBJ2-5; 9 nucleotides agree with TRBD1. The receptor was derived from a human donor with alopecia areata. The CDR3, as DNA: TGTGCCAGCAGCCTTCATGGGACAGGGCTAGAGACCCAGTACTTC. It yields the protein CASSLHGTGLETQYF.